Presented here are 23 T cell receptor beta chains from one specimen sequenced in a study of cytomegalovirus exposure and HLA in healthy donors. With 60 Vbeta and 13 Jbeta primers, the PCR was carried out. Assay: immunoSEQ multiplex PCR; the TCRdb copy retains only in-frame clones and omits some. The sample lists around 180,000 clones, about four fifths occurring once. The source material was PBMCs. The receptors were sampled from a girl aged 10-17 years in good health and CMV-seropositive.

J is TRBJ1-4 and V is TRBV6-6; no clear D. Per the germline V gene, CDR1 is MNHNY and CDR2 is SVGAGI (reference sequence). V lost 2 bases and J lost 0, with 7 bases in between. This CDR3 is 15 amino acids long. The CDR3 bases are TGTGCCAGCAGTTACGGGCCTGCAACTAATGAAAAACTGTTTTTT. This translates into CASSYGPATNEKLFF.

The J gene is TRBJ2-1, the V gene TRBV18, with TRBD1 identical over 7 bases. J was trimmed by 8 bases and V by 6 bases; bases with no gene match: 7. CDR1 and CDR2 from the germline V gene are KGHSH and LQKENI. This CDR3 region has 13 residues. The CDR3 loop is CASSPDRDHEQFF. In nucleotides, the CDR3 is TGTGCCAGCTCTCCCGACAGGGACCATGAGCAGTTCTTC.

This clone is a singleton in its sample. The V call is TRBV5-6, the J call TRBJ2-1; the D gene is possibly TRBD1 (6 bases). CDR3 length equals 14 residues. V was trimmed by 1 base and J by 5 bases, leaving 10 bases between them. CDR1 SGHDT and CDR2 YYEEEE come from the germline V gene. In DNA form, the CDR3 reads TGTGCCAGCAGCTTGAGGGGGATTAACAATGAGCAGTTCTTC. It codes for CASSLRGINNEQFF.

The genes are TRBV5-1 and TRBJ2-5; 7 positions match TRBD2. Germline V gene lookup returns CDR1 SGHRS and CDR2 YFSETQ. The CDR3 extends over 15 amino acids. V trimming: 6 bases; J trimming: 7 bases; junction bases outside the gene matches: 15. Written as DNA, the CDR3 is TGCGCCAGCATCTCCGGGGAGGGGAGGCTCGGGACCCAGTACTTC. Its protein product is CASISGEGRLGTQYF.

The CDR3 DNA follows: TGTGCCAGCAGTATCGGACAGGGGTCGGATACGCAGTATTTT. This gives the protein CASSIGQGSDTQYF. The rearrangement links TRBV6-5 to TRBJ2-3, with 9 positions matching TRBD1. CDR1 MNHEY and CDR2 SVGAGI come from the germline V gene. With 5 bases clipped from V and 6 bases from J, the junction kept 6 bases outside the gene matches. This CDR3 comprises 14 residues.

J is TRBJ2-2 and V is TRBV4-1; 9 nucleotides agree with TRBD1. The V segment lost 0 bases and the J segment 7 bases; nucleotides outside the gene matches: 9. The CDR3 sequence is 17 residues long. CDR1 and CDR2 (germline): MGHRA, YSYEKL. CDR3: CASSQDLMDRGNGELFF. CDR3 sequence (DNA): TGCGCCAGCAGCCAAGATCTTATGGACAGGGGTAACGGGGAGCTGTTTTTT.

The V and J genes are TRBV19 and TRBJ1-6; D unresolved. Trimming pared 5 bases from V and 0 bases from J, leaving 11 bases between. The V gene's germline CDR1 is LNHDA and CDR2 SQIVND (reference sequence). CDR3 size: 16 residues. CDR3 protein: CASSSAGSSYNSPLHF. CDR3 in DNA: TGTGCCAGTAGTTCGGCAGGTAGCTCCTATAATTCACCCCTCCACTTT. Based on the CDR3 plus reference TRBV19 and TRBJ1-6, the full variable domain is DGGITQSPKYLFRKEGQNVTLSCEQNLNHDAMYWYRQDPGQGLRLIYYSQIVNDFQKGDIAEGYSVSREKKESFPLTVTSAQKNPTAFYLCASSSAGSSYNSPLHFGNGTRLTVT.

This clone was seen more than once but under ten times. This sequence joins TRBV9 and TRBJ2-3, with 9 bases matching TRBD2. Germline values: CDR1 SGDLS, CDR2 YYNGEE. J lost 1 base, V lost 0 bases, and 6 bases had no gene match. CDR3 length equals 17 residues. The CDR3 DNA is TGTGCCAGCAGCGTAGCGTGGGGACTAGCAGGCACAGATACGCAGTATTTT. Its protein is CASSVAWGLAGTDTQYF.

The chain links TRBV5-1 to TRBJ2-5, with 7 positions matching TRBD1. V lost 0 bases to trimming and J lost 1 base; unmatched junction nucleotides: 6. The CDR3 is 16 amino acids. The V gene's germline CDR1 is SGHRS and CDR2 YFSETQ. CDR3 bases: TGCGCCAGCAGCTTGGGGGGTGGGACAGTCCAAGAGACCCAGTACTTC. Translated: CASSLGGGTVQETQYF.

This chain links TRBV4-1 with TRBJ2-1; TRBD2 matches at 10 bases. CDR1 is MGHRA, CDR2 YSYEKL, per germline. The CDR3 contains 15 residues. V gave up 1 base and J gave up 7 bases; unmatched junction bases: 4. CDR3 residues: CASSQGLAGVNEQFF. The CDR3 DNA follows: TGCGCCAGCAGCCAAGGACTAGCGGGCGTAAATGAGCAGTTCTTC.

V and J are TRBV7-9 and TRBJ2-2; TRBD2 is a possible D gene (5 bases). The CDR3 runs to 16 residues. Per germline, CDR1 SEHNR and CDR2 FQNEAQ (reference sequence). Trimming removed 2 bases at V and 4 bases at J, with 14 bases between. The CDR3 coding sequence is TGTGCCAGCAGCTTAAATCGGACTTTACCCACCGGGGAGCTGTTTTTT. Translating gives CASSLNRTLPTGELFF. The full variable domain, in which reference TRBV7-9 and TRBJ2-2 provide the parts outside the CDR3, is DTGVSQNPRHKITKRGQNVTFRCDPISEHNRLYWYRQTLGQGPEFLTYFQNEAQLEKSRLLSDRFSAERPKGSFSTLEIQRTEQGDSAMYLCASSLNRTLPTGELFFGEGSRLTVL.

The chain employs TRBV18 and TRBJ1-1; D perhaps matches TRBD1 (5 bases). V lost 6 bases to trimming and J lost 4 bases, with 18 bases between them. The CDR3 is 15 residues long. Germline V gene lookup returns CDR1 KGHSH and CDR2 LQKENI. DNA of the CDR3: TGTGCCAGCTCGAATCCCGCCCAGGGAATCACTGAAGCTTTCTTT. Translating it yields CASSNPAQGITEAFF.

CDR3 coding DNA: TGTGCCTGGAGAGTAGCGGGGGGGACAGATACGCAGTATTTT. Residues: CAWRVAGGTDTQYF. The rearrangement uses TRBV30 and TRBJ2-3, with TRBD2 matching 11 bases. The germline CDR1 and CDR2 sequences are GTSNPN and SVGIG (reference sequence). The CDR3 spans 14 residues. Trimming at V came to 3 bases and at J to 3 bases, leaving 2 bases not matched to a gene. Looking up the rest from reference TRBV30 and TRBJ2-3 gives the full variable domain: SQTIHQWPATLVQPVGSPLSLECTVEGTSNPNLYWYRQAAGRGLQLLFYSVGIGQISSEVPQNLSASRPQDRQFILSSKKLLLSDSGFYLCAWRVAGGTDTQYFGPGTRLTVL.

This clone has just a few counts. This chain links TRBV4-1 with TRBJ1-4; 10 bases are shared with TRBD1. V lost 3 bases and J lost 8; bases outside the gene matches: 6. The germline V gene has CDR1 MGHRA and CDR2 YSYEKL. The CDR3 runs to 15 residues. The CDR3 is CASSQPGQGREKLFF. As DNA, the CDR3 is TGCGCCAGCAGCCAGCCGGGACAGGGGCGGGAAAAACTGTTTTTT.

This rearrangement joins TRBV9 to TRBJ2-1; 12 bases are a match to TRBD2. J was trimmed by 6 bases and V by 0 bases; bases with no gene match: 7. Germline V gene data show CDR1 as SGDLS and CDR2 as YYNGEE. This CDR3 region has 17 residues. In DNA form, the CDR3 reads TGTGCCAGCAGCGTAGGACACACTAGCGGGGGGAGCAATGAGCAGTTCTTC. The encoded protein is CASSVGHTSGGSNEQFF.

The CDR3 region has the DNA TGTGCCAGCAGCTTGACCCAAAATATGCTAGGCTACACCTTC. Its protein product is CASSLTQNMLGYTF. V usage is TRBV5-4 and J usage is TRBJ1-2; unclear D gene. The V gene lost 1 base and the J gene lost 8 bases, with 15 bases spanning the gap. Germline CDR1 SGHNT, CDR2 YYREEE (reference sequence). The CDR3 sequence is 14 residues long.

The V call is TRBV20-1, the J call TRBJ1-2; D not resolved. The CDR3 covers 11 residues. V dropped 6 bases and J dropped 6 bases, with 11 bases sitting between them. Germline V CDR1 and CDR2: DFQATT, SNEGSKA (reference sequence). CDR3 in DNA: TGCAGTGCACAGCCCAGTGATGGCTACACCTTC. This translates into CSAQPSDGYTF.

This clone is a singleton in its sample. The chain carries TRBV27 and TRBJ2-3, with a tentative D call TRBD2 (6 bases). This CDR3 contains 14 residues. Germline CDR1 and CDR2: MNHEY and SMNVEV (reference sequence). Trimming stripped 8 bases from V and 1 base from J, with 13 bases between. As DNA, the CDR3 is TGTGCCAGCGGCACGGGGACTCGCACAGATACGCAGTATTTT. Its protein product is CASGTGTRTDTQYF.

The chain employs TRBV9 and TRBJ2-7, with TRBD2 identical over 9 bases. Germline loops: CDR1 SGDLS, CDR2 YYNGEE. This CDR3 spans 15 amino acids. With V trimmed by 4 bases and J by 2 bases, 7 bases remained unmatched. CDR3 in amino acids: CASSSRERGAYEQYF. Here the CDR3 DNA reads TGTGCCAGCAGCTCCCGGGAGCGGGGGGCCTACGAGCAGTACTTC.

The chain carries TRBV2 and TRBJ1-3, with D unclear. CDR1 is SNHLY, CDR2 FYNNEI, per germline. CDR3 length equals 10 residues. V was pared by 5 bases and J by 6 bases, with 2 bases between. DNA of the CDR3: TGTGCCAGCAGTCTAAACACCATATATTTT. This encodes CASSLNTIYF.

The chain employs TRBV5-6 and TRBJ2-7; TRBD1 agrees at 11 bases. This CDR3 contains 13 residues. Unmatched junction bases numbered 6, after V lost 5 bases and J lost 8 bases. The germline V gene has CDR1 SGHDT and CDR2 YYEEEE. The CDR3 loop reads CASRGTGGFQQYF. DNA of the CDR3: TGTGCCAGCAGGGGGACAGGGGGTTTCCAGCAGTACTTC.

The V gene is TRBV18, the J gene TRBJ1-3; D is uncertain. The V end was cut by 10 bases, the J end by 0 bases, with 10 bases between. CDR3 length: 13 residues. The germline V gene encodes CDR1 KGHSH and CDR2 LQKENI. The CDR3 DNA is TGTGCCACCACCGGGGTCTCTGGAAACACCATATATTTT. Its protein product is CATTGVSGNTIYF.

The V call is TRBV2, the J call TRBJ2-1; 7 bases map to TRBD1. The CDR3 covers 13 residues. V was pared by 10 bases and J by 4 bases, with 7 bases of the junction left unmatched. Germline loops: CDR1 SNHLY, CDR2 FYNNEI. The CDR3 DNA follows: TGTGCCACCCGGGACAGTTATTACAATGAGCAGTTCTTC. Encoded protein: CATRDSYYNEQFF.